The present entry profiles one T cell receptor (beta chain) with its context. Antigen unknown. The data stem from a study of a mutant IDH1 vaccine in newly diagnosed glioma. Across the study: Treatment recipients were approximately 60% male and around 38% female, and their mean age was around 37 years. Therapy received beforehand was radiotherapy, temozolomide, or both, with most patients given both.

Clones were read by immunoSEQ multiplex PCR, and TCRdb kept only the in-frame ones, dropping some. The sample contains roughly 50,000 clones, approximately 80% of which appear only once. Specified time point: week 5, during vaccination. Alongside topical imiquimod, each dose of vaccine comprised 300 ug of mutant IDH1 20-mer peptide. There were new WHO grade 3 or 4 astrocytomas in the donors, and these were IDH1-mutant and ATRX-lost. Study-wide results and limits: The vaccine induced immune responses, and these occurred in over 90% of patients.

The TCR sequence derives from a woman under 30 with glioma. Some clones in this sample may be carry-over from other donors' samples. Sequenced material: PBMCs, taken from a glioma patient whose treatment included an IDH1 peptide vaccine.

As DNA, the CDR3 is TGTGCCAGCAGTGAGAAGACTCGATATAATTCACCCCTCCACTTT. The encoded protein is CASSEKTRYNSPLHF. The V gene is TRBV2, the J gene TRBJ1-6, with unresolved D. This CDR3 contains 15 residues. The germline V gene has CDR1 SNHLY and CDR2 FYNNEI. V shed 3 bases and J shed 4 bases, with 10 bases lying between them.